The T cell receptor (beta chain) under discussion was sequenced for a study of human T cells and chemical hapten exposure listed by TCRdb under 2021. The study in broad terms: Libraries were pooled for sequencing, and variation in per-sample TCR yields was attributed mainly to small differences in library volumes within the pool. This study followed changes in the peripheral blood TCR repertoire in vivo during primary and secondary sensitization of alopecia patients to the hapten diphenylcyclopropenone (DPC). Each blood RNA sample was used to sequence both TCR alpha and TCR beta chains. Points the paper makes about the study in general: Repeated subsampling changed both the strength of the expansion versus patch-test correlation and the threshold at which the correlation became significant. DPC sensitization did not change the number of TCRs with a frequency above 1 in 1000, and there was no evidence of changes in global repertoire structure.

The CDR3 spans 15 residues, from the cysteine through the phenylalanine. Only CDR3 DNA remains: 45 bases, in frame from the first base. Sequences DFQATT (CDR1) and SNEGSKA (CDR2) are obtained from the germline V gene (reference sequence). V ends up 3 bases short and J 6 bases short, with an unmatched junction base count of 13. In its sample, this clonotype was seen many times. Its antigen has not been determined. No base quality values were provided; no much bigger clone lies one nucleotide off. Total RNA was extracted from unfractionated whole blood collected in Tempus Blood RNA tubes. As TCR sequencing controls, several healthy volunteers were used, with blood taken at day 0, 2 weeks and 6 weeks. The method behind the library was 5' RACE. The sequencer listed for this sample is Illumina MiSeq. Library preparation attached unique molecular identifiers to individual cDNA molecules for quantitative, reproducible TCR counting. From the authors' description of their analysis: A median of roughly 99,000 TCRs per sample was observed, with a range of 23,224 to 690,600. The Decombinator software suite was used to annotate V, J and CDR3 in the TCR reads. For the PS versus PT1 abundance plots, all samples were subsampled to the same number of TCRs (28,000). Expanded TCRs were defined as absent before sensitization and observed at least eight times at the 2-week time point. TCRdb cleaned the public reads at Q25 with fastp, built clones with MiXCR and kept in-frame beta chains. For every CDR3 protein sequence, its rows merge into one entry that carries the most common genes and DNA. TCRdb assigned the V and J calls; the authors' analysis was not used. In all, the sample holds 65,000 to 95,000 distinct CDR3 sequences, and roughly 8% of those were seen once. Over 2% of the sample goes to the ten largest clones.

The receptor was isolated from a male donor in good health. The chain uses TRBV20-1 and TRBJ1-1; TRBD1 lines up with 7 middle nucleotides. The nucleotide sequence reads as follows: TGCAGTGCTAGGCACTCGACAGGGACATACTCTGAAGCTTTCTTT. It encodes CSARHSTGTYSEAFF.